This TCR beta chain was captured in a study of prognosis after radiotherapy for stage I lung cancer. TCR beta CDR3 was amplified from genomic DNA by two-round multiplex PCR. During first-round PCR, primers specific to each TRBV and TRBJ gene were used. TCRdb processed the multiplex PCR reads anew with MiXCR; each CDR3 protein has one entry. The table has tens of thousands of distinct CDR3 sequences, less than 25% seen once; the top ten hold about 25%. Many counts were recorded for this clonotype. V was clipped by 1 base and J by 8 bases; unmatched bases: 6. CDR3 size: 14 residues. Germline CDR1 and CDR2: LNHDA and SQIVND (reference sequence).

The material sequenced was PBMCs, taken before or after stereotactic body radiation therapy (not recorded which). The rearrangement joins TRBV19 to TRBJ2-3, with 7 bases fitting TRBD1. This receptor was identified in a donor aged 50 or older with non-small cell lung cancer. CDR3 sequence: CASSIAPQGVTQYF. The CDR3 nucleotides are TGTGCCAGTAGTATAGCCCCTCAGGGGGTTACGCAGTATTTT.